This T cell receptor (beta chain) emerged from a study of siplizumab effects on memory and regulatory T cells. Whole-study findings and limits: Researchers could not give a naive or memory phenotype to roughly 80-95% of proliferating CD4+ or CD8+ clones. It seemed that naive T cells were more diverse than memory cells and were major contributors to the alloresponse. For mappable alloreactive CD4+ clones, the mean Treg-derived fraction was around 64% with siplizumab and about 26% in controls.

The assay covered some 98,000 TCR templates per sample. Measured with immunoSEQ multiplex PCR; TCRdb has only the in-frame clones, and not every one. In the table there are approximately 100,000 clones, approximately 93% of which are singletons. This clone was counted once. As yet, its antigen is unknown. V was clipped by 5 bases and J by 4 bases, with 6 bases between them. Germline CDR1 is SGHAT and CDR2 is FQNNGV. This CDR3 comprises 12 residues. The TCR originated in a human donor in good health. The sequencing input was Tregs sorted from blood. This chain links TRBV11-2 with TRBJ2-1; D gene unclear. The DNA of the CDR3 is TGTGCCAGCAGCCCCTTATACAATGAGCAGTTCTTC. It encodes CASSPLYNEQFF.